The 24 T cell receptor beta chains reported below all come from one sample, sequenced in a study of PD-1 blockade in classical Hodgkin lymphoma. The sample's time point: newly diagnosed, previously untreated cHL patient sample. Purified CD4+ T cells were obtained from thawed PBMCs through magnetic negative selection. Repertoires were generated with immunoSEQ multiplex PCR, while TCRdb's copy carries only in-frame clones and drops some. The repertoire holds over 25,000 clones, with around 89% as singletons. Sequenced input: CD4+ T cells from blood. The source is a human donor with classical Hodgkin lymphoma.

This rearrangement joins TRBV13 to TRBJ2-4, with 9 bases that match TRBD1. In germline, CDR1 is PRHDT, CDR2 FYEKMQ (reference sequence). This CDR3 is built from 16 residues. The V segment lost 4 bases and the J segment 2 bases; nucleotides outside the gene matches: 6. In nucleotides, the CDR3 is TGTGCCAGCAGCTCTGACAGGGGGAAGTCCAAAAACATTCAGTACTTC. This sequence encodes CASSSDRGKSKNIQYF. Full variable domain (outside the CDR3, taken from reference TRBV13 and TRBJ2-4): AAGVIQSPRHLIKEKRETATLKCYPIPRHDTVYWYQQGPGQDPQFLISFYEKMQSDKGSIPDRFSAQQFSDYHSELNMSSLELGDSALYFCASSSDRGKSKNIQYFGAGTRLSVL.

This clone has just one count. The J gene is TRBJ2-5, the V gene TRBV4-3, with TRBD1 matching 8 bases. The CDR3 extends over 15 amino acids. V trimming: 0 bases; J trimming: 3 bases; junction bases outside the gene matches: 3. The germline V gene has CDR1 LGHNA and CDR2 YSLEER. Here the CDR3 reads CASSQDQGAEETQYF. Written as DNA, the CDR3 is TGCGCCAGCAGCCAAGACCAGGGGGCGGAAGAGACCCAGTACTTC.

This clone has only a few counts. V is TRBV7-9 and J is TRBJ2-7, with unresolved D. Germline CDR1 and CDR2: SEHNR and FQNEAQ (reference sequence). This CDR3 comprises 12 residues. The V and J ends lost 2 bases and 4 bases respectively, with 6 bases between them. Here the CDR3 DNA reads TGTGCCAGCAGCTTATCGGAGTACGAGCAGTACTTC. This gives the protein CASSLSEYEQYF. The full variable domain, rest sourced from reference TRBV7-9 and TRBJ2-7, is DTGVSQNPRHKITKRGQNVTFRCDPISEHNRLYWYRQTLGQGPEFLTYFQNEAQLEKSRLLSDRFSAERPKGSFSTLEIQRTEQGDSAMYLCASSLSEYEQYFGPGTRLTVT.

The V call is TRBV6-5, the J call TRBJ2-7, with D maybe TRBD1 (6 bases). There are 14 residues in the CDR3. Trimming took 4 bases from V and 2 from J, leaving 12 bases between them. Germline values: CDR1 MNHEY, CDR2 SVGAGI. CDR3: CASSFRDTAYEQYF. CDR3 DNA sequence: TGTGCCAGCAGTTTTCGGGACACCGCCTACGAGCAGTACTTC.

The rearrangement links TRBV5-4 to TRBJ2-3; 14 bases map to TRBD2. The CDR3 is 16 residues long. V was pared by 3 bases and J by 3 bases, with 3 bases of the junction left unmatched. Germline V gene lookup returns CDR1 SGHNT and CDR2 YYREEE (reference sequence). The CDR3: CASSSRLAGGTDTQYF. CDR3 nucleotide sequence: TGTGCCAGCAGCTCCAGACTAGCGGGAGGGACAGATACGCAGTATTTT.

The J gene is TRBJ2-1, the V gene TRBV5-1; tentative D call: TRBD2 (6 bases). V shed 0 bases and J shed 0 bases, with 10 bases lying between them. Germline values: CDR1 SGHRS, CDR2 YFSETQ. The CDR3 is 16 amino acids. The CDR3 bases are TGCGCCAGCAGCTTGGATGGGGGGAGCTCCTACAATGAGCAGTTCTTC. It specifies CASSLDGGSSYNEQFF. Filled out from reference TRBV5-1 and TRBJ2-1, the complete variable domain reads KAGVTQTPRYLIKTRGQQVTLSCSPISGHRSVSWYQQTPGQGLQFLFEYFSETQRNKGNFPGRFSGRQFSNSRSEMNVSTLELGDSALYLCASSLDGGSSYNEQFFGPGTRLTVL.

The rearrangement links TRBV5-1 to TRBJ1-1; D ambiguous. The CDR3 has 15 amino acids. CDR1 SGHRS and CDR2 YFSETQ come from the germline V gene. Trimming shortened V by 5 bases and J by 3 bases, and 17 bases separated the two germline ends. CDR3 coding DNA: TGCGCCAGCAGACATCGTAGGGAAGTGGACACTGAAGCTTTCTTT. It specifies CASRHRREVDTEAFF. Variable domain in full (rest from reference TRBV5-1 and TRBJ1-1): KAGVTQTPRYLIKTRGQQVTLSCSPISGHRSVSWYQQTPGQGLQFLFEYFSETQRNKGNFPGRFSGRQFSNSRSEMNVSTLELGDSALYLCASRHRREVDTEAFFGQGTRLTVV.

The V call is TRBV5-1, the J call TRBJ2-2; D is possibly TRBD2 (6 bases). The ends were cut back, 5 bases at V and 4 bases at J, with 12 bases in the middle. The length of the CDR3 is 14 residues. Germline CDR1 is SGHRS and CDR2 is YFSETQ. The CDR3 nucleotides read TGCGCCAGCAGGGCTAGCGAGGTCACCGGGGAGCTGTTTTTT. Amino acid sequence: CASRASEVTGELFF.

The chain carries TRBV10-3 and TRBJ2-5; the match to TRBD2 covers 8 bases. Germline loops: CDR1 ENHRY, CDR2 SYGVKD. The CDR3 length is 14 residues. The V and J ends lost 2 bases and 4 bases, in that order; junction bases with no gene match: 3. The DNA for the CDR3 is TGTGCCATCAGTGAGGACCTAGCGGGAGAGACCCAGTACTTC. It translates to CAISEDLAGETQYF.

This clone was counted between two and nine times. The V and J genes are TRBV29-1 and TRBJ2-2; D remains ambiguous. Germline lookup yields CDR1 SQVTM and CDR2 ANQGSEA. Trimming removed 3 bases at V and 1 base at J, with 6 bases between. The CDR3 totals 13 residues. The CDR3 here is CSVEVGNTGELFF. CDR3 sequence (DNA): TGCAGCGTTGAGGTTGGGAACACCGGGGAGCTGTTTTTT.

A few counts support this clone. The V call is TRBV10-3, the J call TRBJ2-5; D not resolved. The CDR3 consists of 11 residues. Looked up from germline, CDR1 is ENHRY and CDR2 is SYGVKD. With 2 bases removed from V and 2 bases from J, the gap between germline ends came to 0 bases. The CDR3 DNA reads TGTGCCATCAGTGAGCAAGAGACCCAGTACTTC. Protein sequence: CAISEQETQYF.

The V and J genes are TRBV7-9 and TRBJ2-3; possibly TRBD2 for D (5 bases). Germline CDR1 reads SEHNR; CDR2 reads FQNEAQ (reference sequence). The CDR3 runs 13 residues. V lost 6 bases and J lost 4, with 11 bases in between. The CDR3 spells CASRPAGADTQYF. The DNA of the CDR3 is TGTGCCAGCAGGCCAGCCGGGGCAGATACGCAGTATTTT.

This chain joins TRBV18 and TRBJ2-3, with TRBD1 identical over 8 bases. The CDR3 is 15 residues long. From germline, CDR1 is KGHSH and CDR2 LQKENI. The V and J ends lost 3 bases and 2 bases, in that order; junction bases with no gene match: 4. CDR3 in DNA: TGTGCCAGCTCACCCACGACAGGGGTCACAGATACGCAGTATTTT. It codes for CASSPTTGVTDTQYF.

The CDR3: CASRGLGAETQYF. In DNA, the CDR3 is TGTGCCAGTAGAGGGCTAGGGGCAGAGACCCAGTACTTC. The chain combines TRBV19 with TRBJ2-5, with D possibly TRBD1 on 5 matching bases. The CDR3 is made up of 13 amino acids. Germline loops: CDR1 LNHDA, CDR2 SQIVND (reference sequence). V lost 6 bases and J 4 bases, leaving 12 bases between the germline ends.

V and J are TRBV7-2 and TRBJ2-1; D is undetermined. The V end lost 1 base, the J end lost 0 bases, and 7 bases lay between the germline ends. In germline, CDR1 is SGHTA, CDR2 FQGNSA. CDR3 length: 15 amino acids. The CDR3 DNA reads TGTGCCAGCAGCTTAGAGGTGAGCTCCTACAATGAGCAGTTCTTC. It encodes CASSLEVSSYNEQFF.

The V call is TRBV7-2, the J call TRBJ1-6; the D gene is possibly TRBD1 (6 bases). V lost 4 bases, J lost 7 bases, and 11 bases lay in between. Germline V gene data show CDR1 as SGHTA and CDR2 as FQGNSA. The CDR3 spans 14 residues. CDR3 nucleotide sequence: TGTGCCAGCAGCTCGGACAGTCGGAATTCACCCCTCCACTTT. The encoded protein is CASSSDSRNSPLHF. Full variable domain (rest looked up from reference TRBV7-2 and TRBJ1-6): GAGVSQSPSNKVTEKGKDVELRCDPISGHTALYWYRQSLGQGLEFLIYFQGNSAPDKSGLPSDRFSAERTGGSVSTLTIQRTQQEDSAVYLCASSSDSRNSPLHFGNGTRLTVT.

This sequence joins TRBV5-1 and TRBJ2-2; TRBD2 aligns across 11 bases. CDR1 and CDR2 (germline): SGHRS, YFSETQ. Trimming cost V 0 bases and J 3 bases; bases outside gene matches: 7. This CDR3 is 18 amino acids long. The CDR3 DNA reads as TGCGCCAGCAGCTTGGACCCTACTAGCGGGAGAGACACCGGGGAGCTGTTTTTT. Translation gives CASSLDPTSGRDTGELFF.

This sequence joins TRBV10-3 and TRBJ2-3; 9 bases line up with TRBD2. V gave up 4 bases and J gave up 4 bases; unmatched junction bases: 3. The CDR3 totals 14 residues. CDR1 ENHRY and CDR2 SYGVKD come from the germline V gene. The CDR3: CAISGSGRPDTQYF. DNA for the CDR3: TGTGCCATCAGTGGTAGCGGGAGACCAGATACGCAGTATTTT.

In the case of this clone: One junction end does not reproduce the germline sequence, and a read error may be involved. V is TRBV10-1 and J is TRBJ2-1, with 10 positions matching TRBD2. The germline CDR1 and CDR2 sequences are WNHNN and SYGVQD (reference sequence). This CDR3 contains 13 residues. CDR3 amino acids: CASSPNHLAGVIF. For the CDR3, the DNA is TGCGCCAGCAGTCCCAACCATCTAGCGGGAGTGATCTTC.

The DNA for the CDR3 is TGTGCCAGCAGCTTAAGGGGAGAAGGGGGGGAGCAGTACTTC. This encodes CASSLRGEGGEQYF. V usage is TRBV7-2 and J usage is TRBJ2-7; TRBD1 or TRBD2 may be the D gene (6 bases each). The CDR3 length is 14 residues. The V gene's germline CDR1 is SGHTA and CDR2 FQGNSA. The V end was cut by 2 bases, the J end by 7 bases, with 15 bases between.

This clone has only a few counts. The rearrangement uses TRBV5-1 and TRBJ1-1; D is unclear. The V and J ends lost 0 bases and 4 bases respectively, with 16 bases between them. Germline V gene sequence: CDR1 SGHRS, CDR2 YFSETQ. This CDR3 has 16 amino acids. CDR3 bases: TGCGCCAGCAGCTTGGCGGTGACCCAAGGTCGCACTGAAGCTTTCTTT. Translated, it gives CASSLAVTQGRTEAFF.

The chain employs TRBV18 and TRBJ2-1, with 12 nucleotides matching TRBD2. The germline gives CDR1 KGHSH, CDR2 LQKENI. J lost 6 bases, V lost 3 bases, and 6 bases had no gene match. This CDR3 has 16 residues. The CDR3, as DNA: TGTGCCAGCTCACCCGTACCGGGACTAGCGGGCAATGAGCAGTTCTTC. The encoded protein is CASSPVPGLAGNEQFF.

This sequence joins TRBV5-5 and TRBJ1-5, with no clear D. The ends were cut back, 0 bases at V and 3 bases at J, with 13 bases in the middle. The CDR3 has 16 residues. Germline assignment: CDR1 SGHKS and CDR2 YYEKEE (reference sequence). The CDR3 sequence: CASSLAKTEINQPQHF. The CDR3 DNA reads TGTGCCAGCAGCTTGGCCAAGACTGAGATCAATCAGCCCCAGCATTTT.

V and J are TRBV29-1 and TRBJ2-5; 8 nucleotides match TRBD2. The CDR3 length is 12 residues. V was pared by 7 bases and J by 5 bases, with 6 bases of the junction left unmatched. CDR1 SQVTM and CDR2 ANQGSEA come from the germline V gene. CDR3 bases: TGCAGCGCAGGTAGCGGGGTGGAGACCCAGTACTTC. This encodes CSAGSGVETQYF.